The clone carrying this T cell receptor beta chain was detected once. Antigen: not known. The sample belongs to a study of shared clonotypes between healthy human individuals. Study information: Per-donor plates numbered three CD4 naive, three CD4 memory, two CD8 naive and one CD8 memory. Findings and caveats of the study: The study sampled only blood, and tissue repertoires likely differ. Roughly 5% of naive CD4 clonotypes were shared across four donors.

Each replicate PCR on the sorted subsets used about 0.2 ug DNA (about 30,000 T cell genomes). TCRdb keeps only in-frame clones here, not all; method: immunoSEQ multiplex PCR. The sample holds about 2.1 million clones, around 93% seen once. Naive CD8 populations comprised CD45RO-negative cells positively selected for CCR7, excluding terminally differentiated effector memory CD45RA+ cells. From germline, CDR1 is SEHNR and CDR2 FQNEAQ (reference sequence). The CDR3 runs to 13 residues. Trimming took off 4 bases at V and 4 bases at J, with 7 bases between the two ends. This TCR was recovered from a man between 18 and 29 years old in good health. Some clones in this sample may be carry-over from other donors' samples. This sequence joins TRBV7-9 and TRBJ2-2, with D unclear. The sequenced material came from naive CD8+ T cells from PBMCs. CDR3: CASSSSTTGELFF. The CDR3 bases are TGTGCCAGCAGCTCATCGACCACCGGGGAGCTGTTTTTT.